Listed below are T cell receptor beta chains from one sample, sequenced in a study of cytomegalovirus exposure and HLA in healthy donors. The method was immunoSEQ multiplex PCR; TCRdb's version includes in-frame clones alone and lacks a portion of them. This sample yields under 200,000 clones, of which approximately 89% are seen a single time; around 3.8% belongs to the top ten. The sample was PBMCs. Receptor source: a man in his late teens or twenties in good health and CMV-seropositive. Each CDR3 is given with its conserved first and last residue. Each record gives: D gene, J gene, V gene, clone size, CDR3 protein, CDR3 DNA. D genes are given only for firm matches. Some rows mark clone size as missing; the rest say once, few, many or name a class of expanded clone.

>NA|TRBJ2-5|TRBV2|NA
CASSEGAEETQYF
TGTGCCAGCAGTGAAGGGGCAGAAGAGACCCAGTACTTC
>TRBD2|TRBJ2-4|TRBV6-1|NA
CASSGEGLAAIGGNIQYF
TGTGCCAGCAGTGGTGAGGGACTAGCGGCCATCGGCGGAAACATTCAGTACTTC
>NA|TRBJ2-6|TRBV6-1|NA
CASSEEDSGFFSGANVLTF
TGTGCCAGCAGTGAGGAGGACAGTGGGTTCTTCTCTGGGGCCAACGTCCTGACTTTC
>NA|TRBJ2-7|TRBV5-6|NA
CASSRGGHITYEQYF
TGTGCCAGCAGCAGAGGGGGACACATTACCTACGAGCAGTACTTC
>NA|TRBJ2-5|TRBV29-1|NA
CSAWTEPGDQYF
TGCAGCGCTTGGACAGAGCCTGGCGACCAGTACTTC
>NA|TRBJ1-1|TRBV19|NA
CASSIVGRNTEAFF
TGTGCCAGTAGTATAGTTGGGAGGAACACTGAAGCTTTCTTT
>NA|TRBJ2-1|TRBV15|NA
CATRSDRAGYNEQFF
TGTGCCACCAGATCAGACAGGGCGGGGTACAATGAGCAGTTCTTC
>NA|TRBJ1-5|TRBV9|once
CASSAPGQGTQPQHF
TGTGCCAGCAGCGCTCCGGGTCAGGGCACTCAGCCCCAGCATTTT
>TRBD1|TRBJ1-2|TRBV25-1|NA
CASSDRGQGNYGYTF
TGTGCCAGCAGTGATCGGGGACAGGGGAACTATGGCTACACCTTC
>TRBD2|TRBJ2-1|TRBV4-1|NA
CASSQAAGTSGGGVYNEQFF
TGCGCCAGCAGCCAAGCGGCCGGGACTAGCGGGGGAGGGGTCTACAATGAGCAGTTCTTC
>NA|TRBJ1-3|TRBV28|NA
CASSPPPRSGNTIYF
TGTGCCAGCAGTCCCCCCCCCAGGTCCGGAAACACCATATATTTT
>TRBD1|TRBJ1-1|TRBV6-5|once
CASSYGTENTEAFF
TGTGCCAGCAGTTACGGGACAGAGAACACTGAAGCTTTCTTT
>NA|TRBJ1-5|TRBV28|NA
CASSFKAGIGHQPQHF
TGTGCCAGCAGTTTTAAGGCGGGGATTGGTCATCAGCCCCAGCATTTT
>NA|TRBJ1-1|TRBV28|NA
CASEETRNTEAFF
TGTGCCAGCGAAGAAACCAGGAACACTGAAGCTTTCTTT
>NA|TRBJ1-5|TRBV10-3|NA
CAIRTEINQPQHF
TGTGCCATCAGAACAGAGATCAATCAGCCCCAGCATTTT
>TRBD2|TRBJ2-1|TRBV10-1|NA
CASSDRGSSYNEQFF
TGCGCCAGCAGTGATCGCGGGAGCTCCTACAATGAGCAGTTCTTC
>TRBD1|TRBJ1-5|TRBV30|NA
CAWSPRQGHQPQHF
TGTGCCTGGAGTCCGCGACAGGGGCATCAGCCCCAGCATTTT
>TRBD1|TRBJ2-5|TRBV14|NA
CASSQTGTGIVETQYF
TGTGCCAGCAGCCAAACCGGGACAGGGATTGTAGAGACCCAGTACTTC
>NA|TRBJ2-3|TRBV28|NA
CASRELGQQYKQTDTQYF
TGTGCCAGCAGGGAACTGGGACAACAATATAAGCAGACAGATACGCAGTATTTT
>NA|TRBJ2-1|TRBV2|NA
CASSRGFENEQFF
TGTGCCAGCAGTCGAGGGTTTGAAAATGAGCAGTTCTTC
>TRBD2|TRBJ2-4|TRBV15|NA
CATSREGLAGNIQYF
TGTGCCACCAGCAGAGAAGGACTAGCGGGGAACATTCAGTACTTC
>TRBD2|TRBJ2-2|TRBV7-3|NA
CASSSGLAGTGELFF
TGTGCCAGCAGCTCGGGACTAGCGGGCACCGGGGAGCTGTTTTTT
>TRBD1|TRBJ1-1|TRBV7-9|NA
CASSSGRTGMNTEAFF
TGTGCCAGCAGCTCGGGTAGGACAGGTATGAACACTGAAGCTTTCTTT
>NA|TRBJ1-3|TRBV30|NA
CAWSVRRDFLSGNTIYF
TGTGCCTGGAGTGTACGACGAGACTTTCTATCTGGAAACACCATATATTTT
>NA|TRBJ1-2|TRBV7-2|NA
CASSLALGTIKTDGYTF
TGTGCCAGCAGCTTAGCGCTGGGCACGATAAAAACGGATGGCTACACCTTC
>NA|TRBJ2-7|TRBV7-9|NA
CASSYTGGEQYF
TGTGCCAGCAGTTATACCGGCGGCGAGCAGTACTTC
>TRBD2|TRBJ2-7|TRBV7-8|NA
CASSLGLARDYEQYF
TGTGCCAGCAGCTTGGGACTAGCGAGAGACTACGAGCAGTACTTC
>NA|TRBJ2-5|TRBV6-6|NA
CASSQGGGETQYF
TGTGCCAGCAGCCAGGGGGGAGGAGAGACCCAGTACTTC
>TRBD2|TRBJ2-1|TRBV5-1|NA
CASFSSGSHNEQFF
TGCGCCAGCTTTTCTAGCGGGAGCCACAATGAGCAGTTCTTC